These 25 T cell receptor beta chains came from one sample sequenced in a study of Tregs in tolerant kidney transplant recipients. Sequenced by immunoSEQ multiplex PCR; TCRdb stores in-frame clones only, minus some. The sample has 90,000 or so clones; over 85% are singletons. The nonmyeloablative bone marrow transplants came from related graft donors, with transient mixed chimerism. Sequencing was performed on CD4+ T cells from blood (PBMCs), taken 12 months after the transplant. Every receptor here comes from a human patient who received a combined kidney and bone marrow transplant. The graft donor may account for some of the T cells.

CDR3 loop: CASSLDPGDYNEQFF. CDR3 bases: TGTGCCAGCAGCTTAGATCCGGGAGACTACAATGAGCAGTTCTTC. V and J are TRBV7-9 and TRBJ2-1, with D possibly TRBD2 on 6 matching bases. This CDR3 spans 15 amino acids. V shed 1 base and J shed 3 bases, with 10 bases lying between them. Germline values: CDR1 SEHNR, CDR2 FQNEAQ (reference sequence).

This clone was detected once. In nucleotides, the CDR3 is TGTGCCAGCAGTGCCCTAACCGGGACAGGGACGGGCGAAGGCTACACCTTC. Translation: CASSALTGTGTGEGYTF. The rearrangement links TRBV6-1 to TRBJ1-2; 9 bases are shared with TRBD1. This CDR3 comprises 17 residues. Germline trimming cut 4 bases from V and 8 bases from J; bases unmatched to any gene: 17. Germline V lookup: CDR1 MNHNS, CDR2 SASEGT.

The chain joins TRBV21-1 to TRBJ1-6. TRBV21-1 is deemed a pseudogene. This CDR3 has 17 amino acids. DNA of the CDR3: TGTGCCAGCAGCAAAAGGAGGGCGGAGGGTTACAATTCACCCCTCCACTTT. Translated: CASSKRRAEGYNSPLHF.

This sequence joins TRBV7-2 and TRBJ1-1, with 11 bases matching TRBD1. Germline V gives CDR1 SGHTA, CDR2 FQGNSA. The ends lost 6 bases at V and 5 bases at J; junction bases unmatched: 5. The CDR3 covers 14 residues. CDR3 nucleotide sequence: TGTGCCAGCAGGGGGACAGGGGGAGGGACTGAAGCTTTCTTT. Its protein product is CASRGTGGGTEAFF. The complete variable domain, with remaining parts taken from reference TRBV7-2 and TRBJ1-1, reads GAGVSQSPSNKVTEKGKDVELRCDPISGHTALYWYRQSLGQGLEFLIYFQGNSAPDKSGLPSDRFSAERTGGSVSTLTIQRTQQEDSAVYLCASRGTGGGTEAFFGQGTRLTVV.

The genes are TRBV18 and TRBJ1-1, with D possibly matching TRBD1 (5 bases). The germline gives CDR1 KGHSH, CDR2 LQKENI. V was trimmed by 6 bases and J by 1 base, leaving 9 bases between them. CDR3 size: 13 residues. The CDR3 loop is CASSRDRNTEAFF. CDR3 coding DNA: TGTGCCAGCTCCCGAGACAGGAACACTGAAGCTTTCTTT. Full variable domain (missing parts from reference TRBV18 and TRBJ1-1): NAGVMQNPRHLVRRRGQEARLRCSPMKGHSHVYWYRQLPEEGLKFMVYLQKENIIDESGMPKERFSAEFPKEGPSILRIQQVVRGDSAAYFCASSRDRNTEAFFGQGTRLTVV.

This clone occurred a few times. The rearrangement uses TRBV18 and TRBJ2-7; TRBD2 aligns across 11 bases. The germline CDR1 and CDR2 sequences are KGHSH and LQKENI. This CDR3 region has 16 residues. V trimming: 3 bases; J trimming: 3 bases; junction bases outside the gene matches: 7. CDR3 sequence: CASSPAGTSGYYEQYF. DNA of the CDR3: TGTGCCAGCTCACCCGCCGGGACTAGCGGATACTACGAGCAGTACTTC.

This chain joins TRBV11-2 and TRBJ2-2, with 9 nucleotides matching TRBD2. Losses at the gene ends were 5 bases for V and 0 bases for J; bases not matched to a gene: 7. Germline V gene sequence: CDR1 SGHAT, CDR2 FQNNGV. The CDR3 loop spans 17 amino acids. Here the CDR3 DNA reads TGTGCCAGCAGCCGCCGCGGGAGGGGGCCGAACACCGGGGAGCTGTTTTTT. Amino acid sequence: CASSRRGRGPNTGELFF.

This clone was recorded once. V and J are TRBV11-1 and TRBJ2-7; 8 bases map to TRBD1. The germline V gene encodes CDR1 SGHAT and CDR2 FQDESV (reference sequence). Losses at the gene ends were 4 bases for V and 4 bases for J; bases not matched to a gene: 3. The CDR3 is 13 amino acids. The CDR3 loop reads CASSSDRVYEQYF. In DNA, the CDR3 is TGTGCCAGCAGCTCGGACAGGGTGTACGAGCAGTACTTC.

The chain joins TRBV5-4 to TRBJ2-4; TRBD1 agrees at 7 bases. The CDR3 is made up of 14 amino acids. CDR1 SGHNT and CDR2 YYREEE come from the germline V gene (reference sequence). The V gene end was trimmed by 2 bases and the J gene end by 8 bases; junction bases not matched to a gene: 7. This CDR3 reads CASSFLDRVDIQYF. The CDR3 DNA reads TGTGCCAGCAGCTTTCTTGACAGGGTTGACATTCAGTACTTC.

CDR3: CASHRPSTSGRRLGYNEQFF. CDR3 DNA sequence: TGTGCCAGCCATCGTCCCTCGACTAGCGGGAGGCGCCTGGGCTACAATGAGCAGTTCTTC. The V gene is TRBV27, the J gene TRBJ2-1, with 13 bases matching TRBD2. The germline CDR1 and CDR2 sequences are MNHEY and SMNVEV (reference sequence). V shed 8 bases and J 3 bases; nucleotides not matched to a gene: 19. The CDR3 extends over 20 amino acids.

The chain links TRBV7-2 to TRBJ2-7, with D unclear. CDR1 is SGHTA, CDR2 FQGNSA, per germline. V lost 0 bases and J lost 1, with 10 bases in between. CDR3 length equals 15 residues. For the CDR3, the DNA is TGTGCCAGCAGCTTAGCGTCGGGTTTTTCCTACGAGCAGTACTTC. This sequence encodes CASSLASGFSYEQYF.

The chain carries TRBV5-1 and TRBJ2-3; D perhaps matches TRBD1 (5 bases). This CDR3 is 14 amino acids long. CDR1 is SGHRS, CDR2 YFSETQ, per germline. Trimming removed 0 bases from V and 5 bases from J, with 10 bases in between. CDR3 DNA sequence: TGCGCCAGCAGCTTGGTAGGGGCTGTAGATACGCAGTATTTT. As protein: CASSLVGAVDTQYF.

The CDR3 DNA sequence: TGTGCCAGCAGTCCCCAGGGGCGAGAGACCCAGTACTTC. Translating it yields CASSPQGRETQYF. The J gene is TRBJ2-5, the V gene TRBV6-1, with TRBD1 as a possible D gene (6 bases). This CDR3 spans 13 amino acids. Germline CDR1 MNHNS, CDR2 SASEGT. V lost 5 bases and J 4 bases, leaving 11 bases between the germline ends.

The CDR3: CASSPSSVRGREQYF. In DNA, the CDR3 is TGTGCCAGCTCACCATCGTCGGTGCGGGGGCGCGAGCAGTACTTC. The chain combines TRBV18 with TRBJ2-7, with D possibly TRBD2 on 7 matching bases. CDR1 is KGHSH and CDR2 is LQKENI in the germline V gene. Trimming removed 2 bases from V and 6 bases from J, with 17 bases in between. The CDR3 has 15 residues.

This chain joins TRBV27 and TRBJ2-1, with 10 nucleotides matching TRBD2. The germline V gene has CDR1 MNHEY and CDR2 SMNVEV (reference sequence). Unmatched junction bases numbered 4, after V lost 5 bases and J lost 3 bases. The CDR3 extends over 15 amino acids. CDR3 sequence (DNA): TGTGCCAGCAGTCAAGGACTAGCGGTCTACAATGAGCAGTTCTTC. Translation gives CASSQGLAVYNEQFF.

This clone showed up just once. The chain uses TRBV21-1 and TRBJ2-2; the table calls TRBD2, which could not be checked here. TRBV21-1 is designated a pseudogene. This CDR3 contains 18 residues. Here the CDR3 reads CASSKALREGPLTGELFF. CDR3 coding DNA: TGTGCCAGCAGCAAAGCGCTACGGGAGGGCCCTCTCACCGGGGAGCTGTTTTTT.

Details on this clone: One end of the junction fails to match germline, which may point to a read error. Other DNA sequences in this specimen translate into the identical CDR3. The J gene is TRBJ1-6, the V gene TRBV4-2, with 8 bases lining up with TRBD1. CDR3 length: 16 amino acids. Germline values: CDR1 LGHNA, CDR2 YNFKEQ. This chain's CDR3 is CASSPHLGQDNSPLHF. Here the CDR3 DNA reads TGTGCCAGCAGCCCCCATCTGGGACAGGATAATTCCCCCCTCCACTTT.

In this sample, this clone turned up a few times. The sample contains more than one DNA sequence encoding this CDR3. The chain recombines TRBV4-2 with TRBJ1-6; possible D gene TRBD1, 5 bases. Germline assignment: CDR1 LGHNA and CDR2 YNFKEQ. The CDR3 has 15 residues. Trimming removed 3 bases at V and 7 bases at J, with 13 bases between. DNA of the CDR3: TGTGCCAGCAGCCAGCACATCGACAGCAATTCACCCCTCCACTTT. Translation: CASSQHIDSNSPLHF.

The chain employs TRBV7-9 and TRBJ2-5; TRBD2 matches at 16 bases. CDR3 length equals 17 residues. V lost 5 bases and J lost 4; bases outside the gene matches: 7. The germline V gene encodes CDR1 SEHNR and CDR2 FQNEAQ (reference sequence). Here the CDR3 reads CASSMGLAGGWGETQYF. CDR3 coding DNA: TGTGCCAGCAGCATGGGACTAGCGGGAGGGTGGGGAGAGACCCAGTACTTC.

This chain joins TRBV7-9 and TRBJ2-1; no reliable D call. This CDR3 has 14 amino acids. CDR1 is SEHNR and CDR2 is FQNEAQ in the germline V gene (reference sequence). Trimming stripped 5 bases from V and 8 bases from J, with 16 bases between. The CDR3 reads CASSPRRDMDEQFF. CDR3 DNA: TGTGCCAGCAGCCCTCGACGAGACATGGATGAGCAGTTCTTC.

The rearrangement links TRBV6-5 to TRBJ2-7, with 13 bases lining up with TRBD2. The ends lost 5 bases at V and 6 bases at J; junction bases unmatched: 4. This CDR3 has 14 amino acids. The germline V gene has CDR1 MNHEY and CDR2 SVGAGI. CDR3 sequence: CASSKLAGGGEQYF. The CDR3 DNA follows: TGTGCCAGCAGTAAACTAGCGGGGGGGGGCGAGCAGTACTTC.

The chain carries TRBV4-3 and TRBJ2-1; D is possibly TRBD1 (5 bases). The length of the CDR3 is 12 residues. V dropped 1 base and J dropped 10 bases, with 8 bases sitting between them. Germline V gene sequence: CDR1 LGHNA, CDR2 YSLEER. DNA of the CDR3: TGCGCCAGCAGCCAAGGGGGCCGGGAGCAGTTCTTC. Amino acid sequence: CASSQGGREQFF.

V usage is TRBV18 and J usage is TRBJ2-7; D might be TRBD1 (6 bases). CDR3 length: 14 amino acids. Deletions cut 3 bases from V and 4 bases from J, with 13 bases between. CDR1 is KGHSH, CDR2 LQKENI, per germline. The CDR3 here is CASSPQGPGYEQYF. The DNA for the CDR3 is TGTGCCAGCTCACCCCAGGGGCCAGGGTACGAGCAGTACTTC.

This chain connects TRBV4-3 to TRBJ1-2; no clear D gene. Germline V gene lookup returns CDR1 LGHNA and CDR2 YSLEER. This CDR3 has 15 residues. V was clipped by 4 bases and J by 3 bases, with 15 bases between them. The CDR3: CASSLSSREYYGYTF. The CDR3 nucleotides read TGCGCCAGCAGCCTTTCGTCCCGGGAATACTATGGCTACACCTTC.

This chain links TRBV4-3 with TRBJ1-1; weak D call: TRBD1 (5 bases). The germline CDR1 and CDR2 sequences are LGHNA and YSLEER. V was clipped by 1 base and J by 4 bases, with 10 bases between them. The CDR3 length is 14 residues. CDR3 DNA: TGCGCCAGCAGCCAAGTTCGGGGGTTCACTGAAGCTTTCTTT. It translates to CASSQVRGFTEAFF.